This T cell receptor beta chain was sequenced during a study of PD-L1 blockade in urothelial cancer. Study-level information: Atezolizumab (1,200 mg intravenously every 3 weeks) began in about 2014 for patients. Male sex and bladder-origin urothelial cancer characterized about 85% of the roughly 30 patients.

Germline V gives CDR1 SGHNT, CDR2 YYREEE (reference sequence). V lost 1 base, J lost 4 bases, and 4 bases stayed unmatched. The CDR3 contains 15 residues. Measured with immunoSEQ multiplex PCR; TCRdb has only the in-frame clones, and not every one. The sample includes about 48,000 clones, more than 75% seen only once; the top ten take about 10%. As for time point: peripheral blood 6 weeks after treatment start. The rearrangement uses TRBV5-4 and TRBJ2-7, with TRBD1 matching 11 bases. The source was PBMCs, collected around atezolizumab (anti-PD-L1) treatment. The origin of this receptor is a man aged 60-69 years with urothelial cancer. CDR3 coding DNA: TGTGCCAGCAGCTTGTGGACAGGGGGCGATTACGAGCAGTACTTC. Its translation: CASSLWTGGDYEQYF.